This T cell receptor (beta chain) originates from a study of cytomegalovirus exposure and HLA in healthy donors. Per germline, CDR1 MNHNS and CDR2 SASEGT. With 7 bases clipped from V and 5 bases from J, the junction kept 6 bases outside the gene matches. The CDR3 extends over 13 amino acids. PCR involved 60 Vbeta and 13 Jbeta primers. Some clones are missing from TCRdb's copy, which holds only in-frame ones; the method was immunoSEQ multiplex PCR. This sample yields about 25,000 clones, of which roughly 73% are seen a single time; about 4.2% belongs to the top ten. The source material was PBMCs. V usage is TRBV6-1 and J usage is TRBJ2-5; 8 bases map to TRBD2. The TCR comes from a male donor in good health and CMV-seronegative. The CDR3 here is CASIPGGRETQYF. Written as DNA, the CDR3 is TGTGCCAGCATCCCGGGGGGGAGGGAGACCCAGTACTTC.